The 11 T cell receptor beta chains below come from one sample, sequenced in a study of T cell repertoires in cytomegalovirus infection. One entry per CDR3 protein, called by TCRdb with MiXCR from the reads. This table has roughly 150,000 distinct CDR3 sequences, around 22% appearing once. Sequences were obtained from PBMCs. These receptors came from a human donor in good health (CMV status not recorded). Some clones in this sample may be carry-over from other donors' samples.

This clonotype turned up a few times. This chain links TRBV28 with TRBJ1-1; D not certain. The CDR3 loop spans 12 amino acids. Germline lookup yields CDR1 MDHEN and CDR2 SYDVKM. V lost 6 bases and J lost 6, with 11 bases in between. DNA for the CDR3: TGTGCCAGCAGACCCAGTCAGGCTGAAGCTTTCTTT. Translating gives CASRPSQAEAFF. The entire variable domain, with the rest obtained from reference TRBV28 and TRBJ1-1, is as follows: DVKVTQSSRYLVKRTGEKVFLECVQDMDHENMFWYRQDPGLGLRLIYFSYDVKMKEKGDIPEGYSVSREKKERFSLILESASTNQTSMYLCASRPSQAEAFFGQGTRLTVV.

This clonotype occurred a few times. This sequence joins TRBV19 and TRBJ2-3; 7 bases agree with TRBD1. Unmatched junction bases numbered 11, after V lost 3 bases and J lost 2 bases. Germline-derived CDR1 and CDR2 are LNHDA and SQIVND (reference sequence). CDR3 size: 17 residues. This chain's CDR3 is CASSIFPRDRATDTQYF. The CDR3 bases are TGTGCCAGTAGTATCTTCCCCCGGGACAGAGCCACAGATACGCAGTATTTT.

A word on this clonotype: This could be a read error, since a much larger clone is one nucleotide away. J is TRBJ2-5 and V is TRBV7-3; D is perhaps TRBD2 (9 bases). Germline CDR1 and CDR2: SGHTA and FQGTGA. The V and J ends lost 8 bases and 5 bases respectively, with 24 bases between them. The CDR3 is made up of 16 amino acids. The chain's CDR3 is CASPSSGGGGAETQYF. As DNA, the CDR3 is TGTGCCAGCCCCTCCTCAGGGGGCGGGGGGGCCGAGACCCAGTACTTC.

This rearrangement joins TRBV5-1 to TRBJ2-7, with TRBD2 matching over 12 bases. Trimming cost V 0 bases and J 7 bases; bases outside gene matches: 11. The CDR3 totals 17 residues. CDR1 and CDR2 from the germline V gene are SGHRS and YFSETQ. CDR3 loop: CASSLGLAGAGLGEQYF. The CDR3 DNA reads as TGCGCCAGCAGCTTGGGACTAGCGGGAGCAGGGTTGGGTGAGCAGTACTTC.

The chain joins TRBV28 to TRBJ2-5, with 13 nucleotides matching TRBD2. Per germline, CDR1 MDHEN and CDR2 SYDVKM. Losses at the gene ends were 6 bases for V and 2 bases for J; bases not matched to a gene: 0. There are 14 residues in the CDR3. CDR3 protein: CASRTSGRQETQYF. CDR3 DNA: TGTGCCAGCAGGACTAGCGGGAGGCAAGAGACCCAGTACTTC. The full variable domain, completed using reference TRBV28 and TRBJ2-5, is DVKVTQSSRYLVKRTGEKVFLECVQDMDHENMFWYRQDPGLGLRLIYFSYDVKMKEKGDIPEGYSVSREKKERFSLILESASTNQTSMYLCASRTSGRQETQYFGPGTRLLVL.

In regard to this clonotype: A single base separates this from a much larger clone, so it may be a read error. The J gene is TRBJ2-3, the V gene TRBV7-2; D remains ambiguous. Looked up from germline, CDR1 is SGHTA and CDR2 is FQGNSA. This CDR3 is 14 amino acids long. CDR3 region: CASSLGGVTDTKYF. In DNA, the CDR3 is TGTGCCAGCAGCTTAGGTGGAGTCACAGATACGAAGTATTTT.

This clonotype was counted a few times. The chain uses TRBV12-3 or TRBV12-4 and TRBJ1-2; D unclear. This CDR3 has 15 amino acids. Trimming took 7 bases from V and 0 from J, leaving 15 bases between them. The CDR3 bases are TGTGCCAGCATTAAAAAAAGAGTACCTAACTATGGCTACACCTTC. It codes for CASIKKRVPNYGYTF.

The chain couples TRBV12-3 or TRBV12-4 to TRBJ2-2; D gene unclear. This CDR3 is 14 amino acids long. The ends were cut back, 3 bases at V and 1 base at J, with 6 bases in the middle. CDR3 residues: CASSFVGNTGELFF. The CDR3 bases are TGTGCCAGCAGTTTTGTAGGGAACACCGGGGAGCTGTTTTTT.

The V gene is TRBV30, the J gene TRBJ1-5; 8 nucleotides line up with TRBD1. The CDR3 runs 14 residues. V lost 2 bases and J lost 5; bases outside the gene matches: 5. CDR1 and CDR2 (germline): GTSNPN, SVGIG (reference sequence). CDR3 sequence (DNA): TGTGCCTGGAGTCCCGACAGGGGACATCAGCCCCAGCATTTT. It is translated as CAWSPDRGHQPQHF.

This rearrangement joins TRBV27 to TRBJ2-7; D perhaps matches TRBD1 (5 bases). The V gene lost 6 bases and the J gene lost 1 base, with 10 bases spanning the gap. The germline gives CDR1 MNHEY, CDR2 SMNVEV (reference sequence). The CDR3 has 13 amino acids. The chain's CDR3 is CASRFSGSYEQYF. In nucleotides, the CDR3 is TGTGCCAGCAGATTTTCAGGGTCCTACGAGCAGTACTTC.

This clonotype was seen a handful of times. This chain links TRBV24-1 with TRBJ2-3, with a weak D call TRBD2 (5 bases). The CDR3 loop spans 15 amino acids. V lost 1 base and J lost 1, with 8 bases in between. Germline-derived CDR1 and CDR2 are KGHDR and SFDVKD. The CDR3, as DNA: TGTGCCACCAGTGATTTTCCCGGGGGCACAGATACGCAGTATTTT. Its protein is CATSDFPGGTDTQYF.